This T cell receptor beta chain was sequenced for a study of T cell responses to AZD1222 COVID-19 vaccine (dated by TCRdb to about 2021). For the study in its entirety: TCR sequencing covered 233 trial participants: around 210 given two doses of AZD1222 and 26 given two doses of MenACWY control vaccine. Trial participants were enrolled by age into 18-55, 56-69 and 70-plus year subgroups, with roughly 160, 29 and 62 TCR-sequenced participants respectively.

The CDR3 regions of human TCRbeta chains were analyzed by immunosequencing. In the authors' own workflow: Repertoire TCRs were matched against a reference library of SARS-CoV-2-specific TCRs generated with the MIRA antigen-specificity platform. Breadth meant the fraction of unique TCRs that were SARS-CoV-2-associated, whereas depth meant the fraction of total T cells that were SARS-CoV-2-associated. Using the MIRA data, each spike-specific TCR was assigned both to the spike region to which the TCR was reactive and to a CD4 or CD8 class. Log10-transformed breadth and depth values were compared by one-way ANOVA with Sidak's multiple comparisons tests. Sourced from immuneACCESS, this table was stored by TCRdb with only in-frame sequences that have V and J called. A share of the clones is absent; for the studies checked, an unresolved V gene accounts for under half, and the remainder has no known explanation. The DNA was the basis for D and trimming; V, J and clone size are from that table. The sample yields around 140,000 clones; around nine tenths were counted once. The top ten hold about 4% of the sample.

On this clone itself: The clone's antigen remains unknown. Base-call qualities are not available, and no considerably larger clone is one nucleotide away.

The meaning of the sample's time point label: about 28 days (+/-7) after the second vaccine dose. AZD1222 recipients given second doses at about 4 weeks or at about 12 weeks were pooled, since spike-specific TCR depth and breadth were not found to differ between the two schedules. The vaccinee samples were drawn from two UK trials, COV001 and COV002, one of which was a single-blind randomized controlled phase 2/3 trial testing AZD1222 (ChAdOx1 nCoV-19) in healthy adults. Trial participant PBMC samples were collected at day 0 and day 28 after the second dose for TCRbeta chain sequencing. CDR1 and CDR2 are read off the germline V gene (reference sequence) as SEHNR and FQNEAQ. The CDR3 spans 15 residues, from the cysteine through the phenylalanine. The only DNA kept is the CDR3, 45 bases in frame from the first base. V gives up 5 bases and J gives up 4 bases, and the segment between their germline ends measures 14 bases.

The research as a whole found: The 56-69-year group was small, and its depth increase did not reach significance, likely because of low power. No day 14 peak-response samples were available, so repertoires were characterized only after the peak T cell response. Most participants were white British and females outnumbered males, and the authors suggested that clonal diversity may have been underestimated. Epitopes outside the regions mutated in the B.1.351 and B.1.1.7 variants were reportedly recognized by nearly half of the unique spike-specific TCRs. A significant rise in spike-specific TCR breadth and depth was observed after two AZD1222 doses relative to day 0 and relative to MenACWY recipients. Only five to seven AZD1222 recipients were SARS-CoV-2 seropositive at baseline, limiting conclusions about previously exposed vaccinees. Vaccine-associated CD4 TCRs spanned the whole spike protein, with dominant responses in regions 160-218 and 743-854.

Sample: peripheral blood, taken 28 days after the second AZD1222 dose. The receptor was derived from an adult who received the AZD1222 COVID-19 vaccine. The V and J genes are TRBV7-9 and TRBJ1-4; too little of a D gene remains to name it. DNA sequence: TGTGCCAGCAGCATTGGGGTCCAGGATAATGAAAAACTGTTTTTT. Translated, this is CASSIGVQDNEKLFF.